This passage covers 19 T cell receptor beta chains from one sample sequenced in a study of T cells in Graves' hyperthyroidism and ophthalmopathy. TCR beta CDR3 regions were amplified from RNA transcripts. TCR CDR3 underwent first-round RT-PCR with the HTBI primer set. A single record per CDR3 protein comes from TCRdb applying MiXCR to the multiplex PCR reads. The sample lists over 350,000 distinct CDR3 sequences, around 20% seen once, with over 35% in the top ten. Sequencing was done on a sample of blood. The receptors come from a man aged 18 to 29 with Graves' ophthalmopathy.

V and J are TRBV20-1 and TRBJ1-5; D possibly corresponds to TRBD1 (6 bases). Germline lookup yields CDR1 DFQATT and CDR2 SNEGSKA (reference sequence). V was cut by 7 bases and J by 7 bases, with 11 bases left in between. The CDR3 has 11 residues. In nucleotides, the CDR3 is TGCAGTGTAACAGGGCTGCAGCCCCAGCATTTT. Protein sequence: CSVTGLQPQHF.

The chain uses TRBV6-1 and TRBJ1-3; unclear D gene. V dropped 8 bases and J dropped 2 bases, with 13 bases sitting between them. The CDR3 sequence is 14 residues long. Germline assignment: CDR1 MNHNS and CDR2 SASEGT. CDR3 region: CASAFLRAGNTIYF. CDR3 DNA sequence: TGTGCCAGCGCCTTCCTTAGGGCTGGAAACACCATATATTTT.

The chain combines TRBV20-1 with TRBJ2-1; 7 bases map to TRBD2. This CDR3 is 12 amino acids long. Germline assignment: CDR1 DFQATT and CDR2 SNEGSKA (reference sequence). The trim removed 3 bases at V and 8 bases at J, leaving 4 bases unmatched. The CDR3 DNA reads as TGCAGTGCTAGGGTCGGGGGGTATGAGCAGTTCTTC. This encodes CSARVGGYEQFF.

This clonotype showed up just a few times. This rearrangement joins TRBV9 to TRBJ2-3; perhaps TRBD2 as D (6 bases). V was clipped by 0 bases and J by 4 bases, with 9 bases between them. The CDR3 consists of 14 residues. Looked up from germline, CDR1 is SGDLS and CDR2 is YYNGEE. Here the CDR3 DNA reads TGTGCCAGCAGCGTAGGGGGGGACCCAGATACGCAGTATTTT. It codes for CASSVGGDPDTQYF. Combining the CDR3 with reference TRBV9 and TRBJ2-3 gives the whole variable domain DSGVTQTPKHLITATGQRVTLRCSPRSGDLSVYWYQQSLDQGLQFLIQYYNGEERAKGNILERFSAQQFPDLHSELNLSSLELGDSALYFCASSVGGDPDTQYFGPGTRLTVL.

The rearrangement links TRBV10-3 to TRBJ2-7; possible D gene TRBD2, 7 bases. This CDR3 is 13 amino acids long. Trimming removed 4 bases from V and 6 bases from J, with 13 bases in between. CDR1 and CDR2 from the germline V gene are ENHRY and SYGVKD. The CDR3 region is CAISGAGASEQYF. Here the CDR3 DNA reads TGTGCCATCAGTGGGGCGGGGGCCTCCGAGCAGTACTTC.

This clonotype occurred a few times. Mismatch with germline at one junction end may stem from a read error. This chain links TRBV6-1 with TRBJ2-3; 8 bases fit TRBD1. The CDR3 has 14 residues. The germline gives CDR1 MNHNS, CDR2 SASEGT. The CDR3 is CASSPGTGADAQYF. The CDR3 DNA reads as TGTGCCAGCAGCCCCGGGACAGGCGCAGATGCGCAGTATTTT.

The chain has TRBV19 and TRBJ2-1; the D gene is possibly TRBD2 (7 bases). CDR1 LNHDA and CDR2 SQIVND come from the germline V gene (reference sequence). Trimming stripped 1 base from V and 0 bases from J, with 10 bases between. The CDR3 contains 16 residues. CDR3 sequence: CASSIARGGSYNEQFF. CDR3 in DNA: TGTGCCAGTAGTATAGCAAGGGGGGGCTCCTACAATGAGCAGTTCTTC.

As regards this clonotype: Given a much more abundant clone one base away, this may be a read error. CDR3 loop: CATSLSGGYNEQFF. In DNA, the CDR3 is TGTGCCACCAGTTTGAGCGGGGGCTACAATGAGCAGTTCTTC. The gene calls are TRBV24-1 and TRBJ2-1; 8 nucleotides align to TRBD2. The CDR3 is 14 amino acids. V lost 6 bases and J lost 3; bases outside the gene matches: 3. Germline assignment: CDR1 KGHDR and CDR2 SFDVKD.

The sample holds many counts of this clonotype. The V gene is TRBV11-1, the J gene TRBJ2-2, with 9 bases identical to TRBD1. The V and J ends lost 8 bases and 6 bases, in that order; junction bases with no gene match: 10. Germline CDR1 and CDR2: SGHAT and FQDESV (reference sequence). This CDR3 has 15 amino acids. The CDR3 sequence: CASGSYRGQSGELFF. CDR3 sequence (DNA): TGTGCCAGCGGTTCCTACAGGGGGCAGTCCGGGGAGCTGTTTTTT.

Details on this clonotype: Just one base apart from a much larger clone, this may be a read error. The chain has TRBV15 and TRBJ1-2; possibly TRBD1 for D (6 bases). Trimming cost V 3 bases and J 8 bases, with 19 bases left between them. Germline values: CDR1 LNHNV, CDR2 YYDKDF (reference sequence). The CDR3 has 15 residues. CDR3 amino acids: CATSSTNRDKVGYTF. The CDR3 DNA is TGTGCCACCAGCAGCACAAACCGGGACAAGGTCGGCTACACCTTC.

This rearrangement joins TRBV6-1 to TRBJ2-3, with 7 bases aligning to TRBD2. The CDR3 is 15 residues long. Germline-derived CDR1 and CDR2 are MNHNS and SASEGT. V shed 6 bases and J 1 base; nucleotides not matched to a gene: 7. CDR3: CASRPLAAGTDTQYF. CDR3 bases: TGTGCCAGCAGACCTCTAGCGGCCGGCACAGATACGCAGTATTTT.

The chain carries TRBV7-6 and TRBJ1-1, with D perhaps TRBD1 (6 bases). Trimming took 4 bases from V and 3 from J, leaving 18 bases between them. The CDR3 spans 16 residues. Germline CDR1 SGHVS, CDR2 FNYEAQ. CDR3: CASSSRTGSLYTEAFF. CDR3 sequence (DNA): TGTGCCAGCAGCTCCCGCACAGGGTCTTTGTACACTGAAGCTTTCTTT.

This clonotype was seen ten or more times. The gene calls are TRBV6-2 or TRBV6-3 and TRBJ2-2; 10 bases align to TRBD1. Germline V lookup: CDR1 MNHEY, CDR2 SVGEGT. Germline trimming cut 7 bases from V and 7 bases from J; bases unmatched to any gene: 12. This CDR3 has 16 residues. The CDR3 sequence is CASTQWGQGLLGELFF. The CDR3 nucleotides are TGTGCCAGCACCCAATGGGGACAGGGGCTCCTCGGGGAGCTGTTTTTT.

The chain couples TRBV7-2 to TRBJ1-5, with D unclear. The CDR3 runs 13 residues. V dropped 7 bases and J dropped 2 bases, with 9 bases sitting between them. Germline values: CDR1 SGHTA, CDR2 FQGNSA. The DNA of the CDR3 is TGTGCCAGCAAAATTATTGGCAATCAGCCCCAGCATTTT. Protein product: CASKIIGNQPQHF.

A few counts support this clonotype. This rearrangement joins TRBV3-1 to TRBJ2-3; 14 nucleotides match TRBD2. Germline lookup yields CDR1 LGHDT and CDR2 YNNKEL (reference sequence). This CDR3 region has 16 residues. V was clipped by 6 bases and J by 6 bases; unmatched bases: 8. The chain's CDR3 is CASRPTSGGAGDTQYF. The CDR3 DNA sequence: TGTGCCAGCAGGCCGACTAGCGGGGGGGCAGGCGATACGCAGTATTTT.

In this sample, this clonotype turned up many times. This chain connects TRBV6-5 to TRBJ2-7, with D perhaps TRBD1 (7 bases). In germline, CDR1 is MNHEY, CDR2 SVGAGI. Trimming shortened V by 2 bases and J by 2 bases, and 16 bases separated the two germline ends. This CDR3 is built from 16 residues. The CDR3 nucleotides are TGTGCCAGCAGTTACCAGGGGGGACTCCCTACCTACGAGCAGTACTTC. This codes for CASSYQGGLPTYEQYF.

The V call is TRBV12-3 or TRBV12-4, the J call TRBJ2-2; 9 nucleotides align to TRBD1. The J call could be wrong; TRBJ1-1 is a better fit for the DNA end. The CDR3 runs 14 residues. This CDR3 reads CASSLAGTGIGAFF. The CDR3 region has the DNA TGTGCCAGCAGTTTAGCCGGGACAGGGATCGGAGCTTTCTTT.

This clonotype showed up just a few times. The rearrangement uses TRBV5-8 and TRBJ2-3; D is tentatively TRBD1 or TRBD2 (6 bases each). The CDR3 is 16 residues long. V lost 4 bases to trimming and J lost 1 base, with 16 bases between them. CDR1 is SGHTS and CDR2 is YDEGEE in the germline V gene. Here the CDR3 DNA reads TGTGCCAGCAGCCTAAGTGGGGGGCCCGGCACAGATACGCAGTATTTT. Translation: CASSLSGGPGTDTQYF.

This clonotype was seen repeatedly, ten times or more. The CDR3 protein is CASRAGTSGVEEQFF. DNA of the CDR3: TGTGCCAGCAGAGCAGGGACTTCCGGGGTGGAAGAGCAGTTCTTC. This chain connects TRBV6-1 to TRBJ2-1; TRBD2 is a possible D gene (6 bases). Germline V gene sequence: CDR1 MNHNS, CDR2 SASEGT. V lost 6 bases and J lost 10, with 22 bases in between. The CDR3 is 15 residues long.